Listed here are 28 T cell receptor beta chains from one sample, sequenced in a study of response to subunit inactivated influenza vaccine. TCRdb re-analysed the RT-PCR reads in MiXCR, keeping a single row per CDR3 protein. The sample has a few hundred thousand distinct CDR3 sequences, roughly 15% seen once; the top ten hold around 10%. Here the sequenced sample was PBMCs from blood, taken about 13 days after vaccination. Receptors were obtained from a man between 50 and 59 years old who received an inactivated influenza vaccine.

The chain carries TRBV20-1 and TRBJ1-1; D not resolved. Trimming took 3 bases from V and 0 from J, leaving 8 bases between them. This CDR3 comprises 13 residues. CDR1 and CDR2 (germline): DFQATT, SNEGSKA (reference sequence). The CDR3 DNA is TGCAGTGCTAGGCTGGAGGTGAACACTGAAGCTTTCTTT. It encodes CSARLEVNTEAFF.

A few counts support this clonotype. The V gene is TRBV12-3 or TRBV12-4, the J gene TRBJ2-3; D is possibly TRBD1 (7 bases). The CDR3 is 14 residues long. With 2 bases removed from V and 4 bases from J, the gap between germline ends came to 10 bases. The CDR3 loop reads CASSLSGGSDTQYF. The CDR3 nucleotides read TGTGCCAGCAGTTTATCAGGGGGGTCAGATACGCAGTATTTT.

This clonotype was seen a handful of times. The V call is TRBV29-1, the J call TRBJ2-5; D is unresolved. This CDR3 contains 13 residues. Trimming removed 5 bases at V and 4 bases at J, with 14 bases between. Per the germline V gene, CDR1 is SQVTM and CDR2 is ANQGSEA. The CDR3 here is CSVQSAIRETQYF. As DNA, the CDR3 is TGCAGCGTTCAATCCGCAATCCGAGAGACCCAGTACTTC.

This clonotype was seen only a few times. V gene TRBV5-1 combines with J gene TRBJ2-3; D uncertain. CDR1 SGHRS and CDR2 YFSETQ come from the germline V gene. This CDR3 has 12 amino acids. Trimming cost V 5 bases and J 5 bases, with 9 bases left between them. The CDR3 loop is CASRHLGDTQYF. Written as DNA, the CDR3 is TGCGCCAGCAGACATCTGGGAGATACGCAGTATTTT.

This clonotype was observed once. CDR3 nucleotide sequence: TGTGCCAGTGAAAAGCGGGGTTCTGTGTTGGACACCGGGGAGCTGTTTTTT. It translates to CASEKRGSVLDTGELFF. The chain recombines TRBV19 with TRBJ2-2; 7 nucleotides line up with TRBD2. Unmatched junction bases numbered 15, after V lost 8 bases and J lost 3 bases. The CDR3 is 17 residues long. Germline loops: CDR1 LNHDA, CDR2 SQIVND (reference sequence).

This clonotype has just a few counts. CDR3 nucleotide sequence: TGTGCCAGCAGCTATGGACATAACACCGGGGAGCTGTTTTTT. Translated, it gives CASSYGHNTGELFF. This sequence joins TRBV7-9 and TRBJ2-2, with D perhaps TRBD1 (5 bases). The V end lost 4 bases, the J end lost 2 bases, and 8 bases lay between the germline ends. CDR3 length: 14 amino acids. In germline, CDR1 is SEHNR, CDR2 FQNEAQ (reference sequence).

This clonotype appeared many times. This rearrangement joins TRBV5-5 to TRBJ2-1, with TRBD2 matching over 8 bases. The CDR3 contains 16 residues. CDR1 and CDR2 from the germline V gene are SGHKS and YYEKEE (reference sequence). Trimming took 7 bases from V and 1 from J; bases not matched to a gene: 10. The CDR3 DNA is TGTGCCAGCGATCAGGGACTAGGGTTTTCCTACAATGAGCAGTTCTTC. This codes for CASDQGLGFSYNEQFF.

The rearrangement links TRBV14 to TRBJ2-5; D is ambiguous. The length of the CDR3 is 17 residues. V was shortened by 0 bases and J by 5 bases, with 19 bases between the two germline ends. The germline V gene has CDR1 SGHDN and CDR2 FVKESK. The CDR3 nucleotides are TGTGCCAGCAGCCAAGATCCAGCACGTCCGGGTAGGGAGACCCAGTACTTC. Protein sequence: CASSQDPARPGRETQYF. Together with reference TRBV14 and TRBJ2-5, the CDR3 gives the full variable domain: EAGVTQFPSHSVIEKGQTVTLRCDPISGHDNLYWYRRVMGKEIKFLLHFVKESKQDESGMPNNRFLAERTGGTYSTLKVQPAELEDSGVYFCASSQDPARPGRETQYFGPGTRLLVL.

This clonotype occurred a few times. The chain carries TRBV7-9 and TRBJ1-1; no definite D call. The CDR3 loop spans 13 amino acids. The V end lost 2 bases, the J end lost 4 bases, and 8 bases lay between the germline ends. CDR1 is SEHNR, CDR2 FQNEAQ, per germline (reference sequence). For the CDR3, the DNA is TGTGCCAGCAGCTTAAGTCTTACCACTGAAGCTTTCTTT. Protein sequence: CASSLSLTTEAFF.

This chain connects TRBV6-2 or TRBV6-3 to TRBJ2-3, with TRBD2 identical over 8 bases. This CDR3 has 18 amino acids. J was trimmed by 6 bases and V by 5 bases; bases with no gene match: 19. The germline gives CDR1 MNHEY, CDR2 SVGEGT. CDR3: CASSPLRVGAGDSDTQYF. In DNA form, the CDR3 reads TGTGCCAGCAGTCCGCTTAGAGTAGGAGCGGGAGACTCGGATACGCAGTATTTT.

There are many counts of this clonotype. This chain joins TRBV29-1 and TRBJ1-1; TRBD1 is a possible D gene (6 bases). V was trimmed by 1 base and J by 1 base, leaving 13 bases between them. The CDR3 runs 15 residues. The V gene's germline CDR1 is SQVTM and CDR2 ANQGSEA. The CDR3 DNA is TGCAGCGTTGAAGGTGCTTCGGGGGCGAACACTGAAGCTTTCTTT. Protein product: CSVEGASGANTEAFF.

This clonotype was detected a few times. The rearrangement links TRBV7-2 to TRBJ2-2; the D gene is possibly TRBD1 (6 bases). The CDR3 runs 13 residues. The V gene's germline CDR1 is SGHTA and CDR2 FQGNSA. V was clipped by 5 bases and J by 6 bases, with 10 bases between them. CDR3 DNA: TGTGCCAGCAGCGCCAGGGGTTCCGGGGAGCTGTTTTTT. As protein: CASSARGSGELFF.

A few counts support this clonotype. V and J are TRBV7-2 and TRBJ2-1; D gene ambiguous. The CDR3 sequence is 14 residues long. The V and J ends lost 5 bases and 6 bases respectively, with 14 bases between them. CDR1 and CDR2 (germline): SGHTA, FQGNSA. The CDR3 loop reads CASSEQRLGNEQFF. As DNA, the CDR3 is TGTGCCAGCAGCGAACAGAGACTCGGCAATGAGCAGTTCTTC. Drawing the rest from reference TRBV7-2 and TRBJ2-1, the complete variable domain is GAGVSQSPSNKVTEKGKDVELRCDPISGHTALYWYRQSLGQGLEFLIYFQGNSAPDKSGLPSDRFSAERTGGSVSTLTIQRTQQEDSAVYLCASSEQRLGNEQFFGPGTRLTVL.

CDR3 nucleotides: TGCGCCAGCAGCCGCGACGCCTATAACTATGGCTACACCTTC. Encoded protein: CASSRDAYNYGYTF. The rearrangement joins TRBV4-1 to TRBJ1-2; D unresolved. The CDR3 extends over 14 amino acids. Germline V gives CDR1 MGHRA, CDR2 YSYEKL. V was trimmed by 4 bases and J by 1 base, leaving 10 bases between them.

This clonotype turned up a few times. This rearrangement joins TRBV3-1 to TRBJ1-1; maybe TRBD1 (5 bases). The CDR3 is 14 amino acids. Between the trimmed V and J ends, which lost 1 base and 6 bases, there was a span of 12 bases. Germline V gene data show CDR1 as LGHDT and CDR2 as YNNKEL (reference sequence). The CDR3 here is CASSQAGGSAEAFF. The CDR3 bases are TGTGCCAGCAGCCAAGCGGGGGGTTCAGCTGAAGCTTTCTTT.

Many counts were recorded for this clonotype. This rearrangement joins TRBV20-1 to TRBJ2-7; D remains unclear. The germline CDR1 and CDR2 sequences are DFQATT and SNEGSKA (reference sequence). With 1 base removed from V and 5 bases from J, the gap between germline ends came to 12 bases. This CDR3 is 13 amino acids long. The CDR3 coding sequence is TGCAGTGCTAGAGCCTTCAATGTCCACGAGCAGTACTTC. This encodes CSARAFNVHEQYF.

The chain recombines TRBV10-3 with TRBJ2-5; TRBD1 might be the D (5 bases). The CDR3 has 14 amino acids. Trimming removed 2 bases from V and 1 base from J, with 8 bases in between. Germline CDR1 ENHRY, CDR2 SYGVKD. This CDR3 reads CAISERQGQETQYF. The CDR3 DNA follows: TGTGCCATCAGTGAGCGGCAGGGCCAAGAGACCCAGTACTTC.

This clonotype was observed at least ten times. The CDR3, as DNA: TGCAGTGCTAGGGGAGCGAACACCGGGGAGCTGTTTTTT. Protein product: CSARGANTGELFF. The chain links TRBV20-1 to TRBJ2-2; a weak D match, TRBD2 (5 bases). V gave up 3 bases and J gave up 0 bases, with 5 bases separating them. The CDR3 has 13 residues. CDR1 is DFQATT and CDR2 is SNEGSKA in the germline V gene (reference sequence).

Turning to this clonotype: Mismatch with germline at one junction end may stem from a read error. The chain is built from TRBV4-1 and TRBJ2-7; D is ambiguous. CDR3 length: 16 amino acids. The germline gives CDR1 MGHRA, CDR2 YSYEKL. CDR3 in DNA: TGCACCAGCAGCCCGTTTCCGGGTCCGATCTCCTACGAGCAGTACTTC. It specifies CTSSPFPGPISYEQYF.

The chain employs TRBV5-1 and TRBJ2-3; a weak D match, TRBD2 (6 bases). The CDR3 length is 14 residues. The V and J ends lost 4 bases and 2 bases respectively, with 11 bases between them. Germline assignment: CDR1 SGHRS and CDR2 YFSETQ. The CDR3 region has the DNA TGCGCCAGCAGCCCCGGGAGAGCCACAGATACGCAGTATTTT. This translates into CASSPGRATDTQYF. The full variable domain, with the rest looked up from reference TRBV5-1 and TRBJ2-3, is KAGVTQTPRYLIKTRGQQVTLSCSPISGHRSVSWYQQTPGQGLQFLFEYFSETQRNKGNFPGRFSGRQFSNSRSEMNVSTLELGDSALYLCASSPGRATDTQYFGPGTRLTVL.

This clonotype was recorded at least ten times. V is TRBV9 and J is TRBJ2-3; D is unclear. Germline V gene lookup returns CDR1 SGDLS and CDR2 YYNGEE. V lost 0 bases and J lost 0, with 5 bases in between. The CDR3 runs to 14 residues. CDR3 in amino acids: CASSVEVSTDTQYF. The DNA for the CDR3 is TGTGCCAGCAGCGTAGAAGTTAGCACAGATACGCAGTATTTT.

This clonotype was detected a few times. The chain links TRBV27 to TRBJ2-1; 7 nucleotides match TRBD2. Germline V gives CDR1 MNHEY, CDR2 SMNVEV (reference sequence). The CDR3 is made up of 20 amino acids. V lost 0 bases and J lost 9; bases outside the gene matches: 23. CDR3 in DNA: TGTGCCAGCAGTTTATCTTGGGGAACTTTCCTTGGGGGAGGGCCAGGTGAGCAGTTCTTC. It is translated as CASSLSWGTFLGGGPGEQFF.

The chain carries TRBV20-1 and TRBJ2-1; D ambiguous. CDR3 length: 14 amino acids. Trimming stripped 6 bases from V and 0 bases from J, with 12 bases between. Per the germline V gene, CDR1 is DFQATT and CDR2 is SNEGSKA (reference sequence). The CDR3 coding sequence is TGCAGTGCGAGTAGAAGTAGCTCCTACAATGAGCAGTTCTTC. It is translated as CSASRSSSYNEQFF.

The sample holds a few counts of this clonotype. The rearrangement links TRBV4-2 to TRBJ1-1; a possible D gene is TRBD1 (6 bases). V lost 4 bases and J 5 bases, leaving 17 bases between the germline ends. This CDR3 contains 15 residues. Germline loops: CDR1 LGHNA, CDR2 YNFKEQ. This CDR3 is CASSPEGGGSTEAFF. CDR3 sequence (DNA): TGTGCCAGCAGCCCCGAGGGGGGGGGTAGTACTGAAGCTTTCTTT.

CDR3 amino acids: CSARISGLLNEQFF. In nucleotides, the CDR3 is TGCAGTGCTAGGATTTCGGGCCTCCTCAATGAGCAGTTCTTC. This chain connects TRBV20-1 to TRBJ2-1; D gene ambiguous. The germline CDR1 and CDR2 sequences are DFQATT and SNEGSKA (reference sequence). Trimming removed 3 bases from V and 6 bases from J, with 15 bases in between. CDR3 length: 14 residues.

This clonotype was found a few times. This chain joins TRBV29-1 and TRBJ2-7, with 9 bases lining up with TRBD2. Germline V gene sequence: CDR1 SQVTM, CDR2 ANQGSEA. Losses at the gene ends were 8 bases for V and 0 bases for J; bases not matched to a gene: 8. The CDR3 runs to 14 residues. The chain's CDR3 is CSTGSAGGSYEQYF. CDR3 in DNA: TGCAGCACCGGATCAGCGGGGGGCTCCTACGAGCAGTACTTC.

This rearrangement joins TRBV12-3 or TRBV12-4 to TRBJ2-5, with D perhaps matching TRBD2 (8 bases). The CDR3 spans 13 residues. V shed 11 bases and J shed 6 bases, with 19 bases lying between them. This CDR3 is CASAGAGGKTQYF. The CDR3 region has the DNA TGTGCCTCAGCGGGGGCAGGGGGAAAGACCCAGTACTTC.

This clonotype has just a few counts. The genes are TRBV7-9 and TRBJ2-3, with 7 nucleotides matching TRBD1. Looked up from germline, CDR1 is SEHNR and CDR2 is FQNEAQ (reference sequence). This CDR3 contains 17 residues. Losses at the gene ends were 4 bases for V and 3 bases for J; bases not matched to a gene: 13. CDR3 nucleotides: TGTGCCAGCAGCTCCCCGACAGGGAGTTCCCTTACAGATACGCAGTATTTT. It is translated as CASSSPTGSSLTDTQYF.